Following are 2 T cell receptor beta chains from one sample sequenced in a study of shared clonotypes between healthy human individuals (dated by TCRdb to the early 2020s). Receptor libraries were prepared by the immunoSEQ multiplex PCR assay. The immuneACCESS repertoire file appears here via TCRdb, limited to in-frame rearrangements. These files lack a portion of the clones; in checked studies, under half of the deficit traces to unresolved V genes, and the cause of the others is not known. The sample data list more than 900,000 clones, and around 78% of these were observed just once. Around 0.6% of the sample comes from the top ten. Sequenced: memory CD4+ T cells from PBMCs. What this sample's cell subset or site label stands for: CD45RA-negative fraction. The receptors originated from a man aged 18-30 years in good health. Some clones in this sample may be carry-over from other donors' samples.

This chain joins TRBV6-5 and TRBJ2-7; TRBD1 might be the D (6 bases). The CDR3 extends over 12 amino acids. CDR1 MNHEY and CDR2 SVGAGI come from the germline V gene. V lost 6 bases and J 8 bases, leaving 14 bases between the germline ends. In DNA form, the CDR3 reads TGTGCCAGCAGCCAGACAGGTTCGAAGCAGTACTTC. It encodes CASSQTGSKQYF.

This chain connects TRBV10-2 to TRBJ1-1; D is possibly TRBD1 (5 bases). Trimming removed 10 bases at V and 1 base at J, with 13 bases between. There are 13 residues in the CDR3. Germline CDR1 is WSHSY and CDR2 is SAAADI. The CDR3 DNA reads TGCGCCACCCAAGGGACGGGGAACACTGAAGCTTTCTTT. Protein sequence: CATQGTGNTEAFF.